The clone carrying this T cell receptor (beta chain) turned up a few times. This sample was taken from a study of blood T cell repertoires in COVID-19. The germline V and J ends were trimmed by 3 bases and 1 base, with 16 bases remaining between them. The CDR3 is 16 amino acids. Germline CDR1 and CDR2: SEHNR and FQNEAQ (reference sequence). As handled by the study authors: Estimation of nucleated cell counts was performed using reference gene primer amplification. The assay was immunoSEQ multiplex PCR, and TCRdb's table has in-frame clones only and misses some. V and J calls plus clone size are reproduced from that table; the DNA served to infer D and trimming. This table holds 130,000 or so clones, 80% to 90% found once.

The sequence came from a woman aged 50 to 60 with acute or convalescent COVID-19. This chain joins TRBV7-9 and TRBJ2-7; weak D call: TRBD1 (6 bases). What was sequenced was peripheral blood. CDR3 region: CASSLVGAGPSYEQYF. The CDR3 coding sequence is TGTGCCAGCAGCTTGGTGGGGGCCGGCCCTTCCTACGAGCAGTACTTC.